This is a list of T cell receptor beta chains from one sample in a study of T cell responses to AZD1222 COVID-19 vaccine. The table came from immunoSEQ multiplex PCR; TCRdb's copy has only in-frame clones and leaves some out. The sample holds more than 95,000 clones, 80% to 90% seen once. This sample comprised peripheral blood, obtained on day 0 of MenACWY control vaccination. The origin of the receptors is an adult in good health. Both conserved end residues are part of each CDR3. D genes are given only for firm matches. Rows give clone size only sometimes, using once, few, many, or a class for an expanded clone.

>TRBV19|.|.|TRBJ2-3
CASSSGVTDTQYF
TGTGCCAGTTCGTCGGGGGTAACAGATACGCAGTATTTT
>TRBV21-1|few|.|TRBJ2-5
CASSKAGGGKVTQYF
TGTGCCAGCAGCAAAGCTGGGGGAGGTAAGGTGACCCAGTACTTC
>TRBV29-1|.|TRBD1|TRBJ2-7
CSVETDRVGSYEQYF
TGCAGCGTTGAAACGGACAGGGTCGGCTCCTACGAGCAGTACTTC
>TRBV14|.|.|TRBJ1-5
CASSQGTPTYRQPQHF
TGTGCCAGCAGCCAAGGGACGCCAACTTATCGTCAGCCCCAGCATTTT
>TRBV6-5|.|.|TRBJ1-1
CASSYSISVQATEAFF
TGTGCCAGCAGTTACTCAATTTCGGTACAGGCGACTGAAGCTTTCTTT
>TRBV11-2|few|TRBD1|TRBJ2-5
CASSYWTGPYKETQYF
TGTGCCAGCAGCTACTGGACAGGGCCCTATAAAGAGACCCAGTACTTC
>TRBV6-4|.|.|TRBJ1-6
CASSDRVNSPLHF
TGTGCCAGCAGTGACAGAGTAAATTCACCCCTCCACTTT
>TRBV11-2|.|.|TRBJ1-2
CASSKTGGGYGYTF
TGTGCCAGCAGTAAAACGGGGGGAGGCTATGGCTACACCTTC
>TRBV4-3|.|TRBD2|TRBJ2-3
CASSQGMLAGGDTQYF
TGCGCCAGCAGCCAAGGGATGCTAGCGGGGGGGGATACGCAGTATTTT
>TRBV7-2|.|TRBD1|TRBJ1-2
CASTQLPLLQGGSNYGYTF
TGTGCCAGCACCCAGCTCCCCCTCCTACAGGGGGGTTCTAACTATGGCTACACCTTC
>TRBV6-6|.|TRBD1|TRBJ1-4
CASSQQGAGVNEKLFF
TGTGCCAGCAGCCAACAGGGGGCCGGGGTCAATGAAAAACTGTTTTTT
>TRBV7-3|.|TRBD1|TRBJ1-5
CASSLKGGHQPQHF
TGTGCCAGCAGCTTAAAAGGGGGCCACCAGCCCCAGCATTTT
>TRBV2|.|TRBD1|TRBJ1-2
CASVKDRGRLSYGYTF
TGTGCCAGCGTAAAGGACAGGGGGCGTCTAAGCTATGGCTACACCTTC
>TRBV4-2|.|.|TRBJ1-5
CASSPPNELRPSNQPQHF
TGTGCCAGCAGCCCGCCTAACGAGCTTAGACCGAGCAATCAGCCCCAGCATTTT
>TRBV21-1|.|.|TRBJ2-7
CASFPDIQGRYEQYF
TGTGCCAGCTTTCCCGATATACAGGGTAGGTACGAGCAGTACTTC
>TRBV5-1|once|TRBD1|TRBJ2-7
CASSLGDRPYEQYF
TGCGCCAGCAGCTTGGGGGACAGGCCCTACGAGCAGTACTTC
>TRBV18|few|.|TRBJ1-1
CASSPNVRGGLTEAFF
TGTGCCAGCTCACCAAACGTTCGGGGCGGTTTAACTGAAGCTTTCTTT
>TRBV7-9|.|.|TRBJ2-7
CASSLSSRPNEQYF
TGTGCCAGCAGCTTATCCTCCCGGCCCAACGAGCAGTACTTC
>TRBV19|once|.|TRBJ1-2
CASSSQQINYGYTF
TGTGCCAGTAGTTCTCAACAGATTAACTATGGCTACACCTTC
>TRBV14|few|.|TRBJ2-2
CASSLRTGGGTGELFF
TGTGCCAGCAGCCTCCGGACGGGTGGGGGCACCGGGGAGCTGTTTTTT
>TRBV13|.|TRBD2|TRBJ2-1
CASSFRGREGENEQFF
TGTGCCAGCAGCTTCCGAGGACGGGAGGGGGAGAATGAGCAGTTCTTC
>TRBV7-2|.|.|TRBJ1-2
CASSFRETYGYTF
TGTGCCAGCAGCTTCAGGGAAACATATGGCTACACCTTC
>TRBV28|.|.|TRBJ1-5
CASSRRGVPQHF
TGTGCCAGCAGTCGTAGGGGGGTCCCCCAGCATTTT
>TRBV12-3/TRBV12-4|.|.|TRBJ1-2
CASSLLNSYTF
TGTGCCAGCAGTTTGTTGAACTCCTACACCTTC
>TRBV27|.|.|TRBJ1-1
CASSLSLNTEAFF
TGTGCCAGCAGTTTATCGCTGAACACTGAAGCTTTCTTT
>TRBV14|.|.|TRBJ2-7
CASSQDWGLQYF
TGTGCCAGCAGCCAAGATTGGGGACTGCAGTACTTC
>TRBV28|many|.|TRBJ1-5
CASSSWGTAKRNQPQHF
TGTGCCAGCAGTTCGTGGGGGACTGCTAAAAGGAATCAGCCCCAGCATTTT
>TRBV18|few|TRBD2|TRBJ2-2
CASSQLPGLGSNTGELFF
TGTGCCAGCTCACAACTGCCGGGACTAGGATCGAACACCGGGGAGCTGTTTTTT
>TRBV7-8|.|TRBD1|TRBJ2-4
CASSFRGLAKNIQYF
TGTGCCAGCAGCTTCAGGGGGTTAGCCAAAAACATTCAGTACTTC
>TRBV6-4|.|TRBD1|TRBJ1-2
CASSDSMTGPGGYTF
TGTGCCAGCAGTGACTCGATGACAGGGCCCGGGGGCTACACCTTC
>TRBV11-2|.|TRBD2|TRBJ2-1
CASSLAGDPNNEQFF
TGTGCCAGCAGCCTAGCGGGGGATCCTAACAATGAGCAGTTCTTC
>TRBV7-9|.|.|TRBJ2-7
CASSLEQDSYEQYF
TGTGCCAGCAGCTTAGAACAGGATTCTTACGAGCAGTACTTC
>TRBV3-1/TRBV3-2|.|TRBD1|TRBJ1-6
CASSRGQGGSPLHF
TGTGCCAGCAGCCGAGGACAGGGTGGATCACCCCTCCACTTT
>TRBV2|.|.|TRBJ1-3
CASTRGVGGNTIYF
TGTGCCAGCACCCGAGGAGTGGGAGGAAACACCATATATTTT
>TRBV28|.|TRBD1|TRBJ2-7
CASASGQRYEQYF
TGTGCCAGCGCCTCGGGACAGAGGTACGAGCAGTACTTC
>TRBV9|.|.|TRBJ2-7
CASSVALRGFGYEQYF
TGTGCCAGCAGCGTAGCTCTCAGGGGTTTCGGCTACGAGCAGTACTTC
>TRBV20-1|once|.|TRBJ2-2
CSASGVQASTGELFF
TGCAGTGCTAGTGGTGTCCAGGCCTCCACCGGGGAGCTGTTTTTT